These T cell receptor beta chains were read from a single sample in a study of T cell repertoires in cytomegalovirus infection. Antigen specificity for these receptors is unknown. TCRdb passed the reads through MiXCR, listing each CDR3 protein once. Of approximately 990,000 distinct CDR3 sequences listed, roughly 30% are singletons. The source material was cultured CD8+ T cells from PBMCs, sampled from culture after CMV antigen stimulation. The source of these receptors is a human donor in good health (CMV status not recorded). Some clones in this sample may be carry-over from other donors' samples. Both conserved end residues are part of each CDR3. D genes are given only for firm matches. Clone size, where shown, is once, few, many, or a class for clones that have expanded.

>TRBV14|few|TRBJ1-2|NA
TGTGCCAGCAGCCTCCAGCCTCAGGGGATGGGTTCGACCTTC
CASSLQPQGMGSTF
>TRBV5-3|NA|TRBJ2-3|NA
TGTGCCAGCAGTTCCTCCGTGGGGGTCTATTCCACAGATACGCAGTATTTT
CASSSSVGVYSTDTQYF
>TRBV19|NA|TRBJ2-3|NA
TGTGCCAGTAGTATAGCCCAGATTAGCACAGATACGCAGTATTTT
CASSIAQISTDTQYF
>TRBV7-9|few|TRBJ1-2|NA
TGTGCCAGCAGCTTAGGGCGCGACAGCCACTATGGCTACACCTTC
CASSLGRDSHYGYTF
>TRBV5-1|few|TRBJ1-2|TRBD1
TGCGCCAGCAGCGCTCCGATGACAGGGACCTCCATCTATGGCTACACCTTC
CASSAPMTGTSIYGYTF
>TRBV6-1|many|TRBJ2-2|NA
TGTGCCAGCAGTGGGGCCGGGGGCGCGAACACCGGGGAGCTGTTTTTT
CASSGAGGANTGELFF
>TRBV7-2|NA|TRBJ2-5|NA
TGTGCCAACAGCTCCAGGGGGGGCCAAGAGACCCAGTACTTC
CANSSRGGQETQYF
>TRBV6-2/TRBV6-3|NA|TRBJ2-6|NA
TGTGCCAGCAGTTACGTCTGGTCTGGGGCCAACGTCCTGACTTTC
CASSYVWSGANVLTF
>TRBV28|NA|TRBJ1-4|TRBD1
TGTGCCAGCTCCGACAGGGGGGACGAAAAACTGTTTTTT
CASSDRGDEKLFF
>TRBV6-2/TRBV6-3|NA|TRBJ2-1|TRBD1
TGTGCCAGCAGTCCGACAGGGGTCAATGAGCAGTTCTTC
CASSPTGVNEQFF
>TRBV5-6|few|TRBJ2-1|TRBD1
TGTGCCAGCACCTCCCGGGACAGGTGGTACAATGAGCAGTTCTTC
CASTSRDRWYNEQFF
>TRBV27|once|TRBJ1-2|NA
TGTGCCAGCAGTTTATACCCAGGGGAGTATGGCTGCACCTTC
CASSLYPGEYGCTF
>TRBV2|few|TRBJ1-1|NA
TGTGCCAGCAAGAGTGGGTTGAACACTGAAGCTTTCTTT
CASKSGLNTEAFF
>TRBV27|many|TRBJ1-1|NA
TGTGCCAGCAGCTTATCCTTTCGCGGGGGGACTGAAGCTTTCTTT
CASSLSFRGGTEAFF
>TRBV6-5|few|TRBJ1-6|NA
TGTGCCAGCAGTTACACGGGTGGGACGGAACCCCTCCACTTT
CASSYTGGTEPLHF
>TRBV15|few|TRBJ2-1|NA
TGTGCCACCAGCAGAGCTGCCTCAGCGTACAATGAGCAGTTCTTC
CATSRAASAYNEQFF
>TRBV7-9|NA|TRBJ1-2|NA
TGTGCCAGCAGCTTATCCGCCCCAGGGCACTATGGCTACACCTTC
CASSLSAPGHYGYTF
>TRBV5-6|few|TRBJ1-5|TRBD1
TGTGCCAGCAGCTTCGACAGGGAAGACAGTCAGCCCCAGCATTTT
CASSFDREDSQPQHF
>TRBV15|NA|TRBJ2-1|NA
TGTGCCACCAGCAGTCCGCGACAGAGCTCCTACAATGAGCAGTTCTTC
CATSSPRQSSYNEQFF
>TRBV19|NA|TRBJ1-2|TRBD1
TGTGCCAGTACGACAGGGCAATATGGCTACACCTTC
CASTTGQYGYTF
>TRBV6-2/TRBV6-3|NA|TRBJ1-5|NA
TGTGCCAGCGGGAGGGAGGTCGATCAGCCCCAGCATTTT
CASGREVDQPQHF
>TRBV7-9|NA|TRBJ2-1|NA
TGTGCCAACAGACGCAATGAGCAGTTCTTC
CANRRNEQFF
>TRBV18|NA|TRBJ2-3|TRBD2
TGTGCCAGCTCACCCCCGGGACTAGCGGGGGGCCCAACAGATACGCAGTATTTT
CASSPPGLAGGPTDTQYF
>TRBV7-9|once|TRBJ2-6|NA
TGTGCCAGCAGCTTTAAGGGGGCTGGGGCCAACGTCCTGACTTTC
CASSFKGAGANVLTF
>TRBV12-3/TRBV12-4|many|TRBJ1-4|NA
TGTGCCAGCAGTTTCATGGGACAAGATAATGAAAAACTGTTTTTT
CASSFMGQDNEKLFF
>TRBV15|few|TRBJ1-6|TRBD1
TGTGCCACCAGCGGCGAAGGGACAGATAATTCACCCCTCCACTTT
CATSGEGTDNSPLHF
>TRBV12-3/TRBV12-4|many|TRBJ2-5|TRBD2
TGTGCCAGCAGTCCGGGACTAGCGGGGGGGATACAAGAGACCCAGTACTTC
CASSPGLAGGIQETQYF
>TRBV13|NA|TRBJ1-6|TRBD1
TGTGCCAGCAGCCCCGGGACAGGGGAAAGGTCACCCCTCCACTTT
CASSPGTGERSPLHF
>TRBV6-2/TRBV6-3|NA|TRBJ2-2|NA
TGTGCCAGCAGCCCCGGGGTCTCTCTCGCGAACACCGGGGAGCTGTTTTTT
CASSPGVSLANTGELFF
>TRBV28|few|TRBJ2-1|TRBD1
TGTGCCAGCAGCACCCTAATACAGGGGCGGGTTGATGAGCAGTTCTTC
CASSTLIQGRVDEQFF
>TRBV4-1|few|TRBJ1-5|NA
TGCGCCAGCAGCCCACAGATTGAGGCCAATCAGCCCCAGCATTTT
CASSPQIEANQPQHF
>TRBV14|NA|TRBJ2-1|NA
TGTGCCAGCCGTGGGGCTAGCGACGGTGAGCAGTTCTTC
CASRGASDGEQFF
>TRBV5-1|once|TRBJ2-5|TRBD1
TGCGCCAGCAGCTCTGGGACAGGAGACGAAGAGACCCAGTACTTC
CASSSGTGDEETQYF
>TRBV2|once|TRBJ2-7|NA
TGTGCCAGCAGTGAAGCTTCGGACACCTACGAGCAGTACTTC
CASSEASDTYEQYF
>TRBV6-2/TRBV6-3|NA|TRBJ2-7|TRBD1
TGTGCCAGCGTGGGACAGGGGGCCTGCGAGCAGTACTTC
CASVGQGACEQYF
>TRBV6-1|NA|TRBJ1-5|NA
TGTGCCAGCAGTTCGGGGATCGGTTGGCAGCCCCAGCATTTT
CASSSGIGWQPQHF
>TRBV4-1|few|TRBJ2-5|TRBD1
TGCGCCAGCAGCCAACTCGACAGGGGTCAAGAGACCCAGTACTTC
CASSQLDRGQETQYF
>TRBV7-9|NA|TRBJ1-6|NA
TGTGCCAGCAGCTTATCTTCAGGGAACCCCCTCCACTTT
CASSLSSGNPLHF
>TRBV18|few|TRBJ1-1|NA
TGTGCCAGCTCGGAGCAGGGGACGAACACTGAAGCTTTCTTT
CASSEQGTNTEAFF
>TRBV6-5|NA|TRBJ2-5|NA
TGTGCCAGCAGTTATTCCGTCGGGGCAGTAGAGACCCAGTACTTC
CASSYSVGAVETQYF
>TRBV7-2|few|TRBJ2-4|NA
TGTGCCAGCAGCCCCTGGGCGGGGCTGGCAAAGTCCGAGGCCAAAAACATTCAGTACTTC
CASSPWAGLAKSEAKNIQYF
>TRBV29-1|NA|TRBJ2-3|TRBD1
TGCAGCGTTGAAGGTCTACAGGGGTCAGATACGCAGTATTTT
CSVEGLQGSDTQYF
>TRBV7-9|NA|TRBJ2-2|NA
TGTGTCAGCAGCCCTCAAGATACGGACACCGGGGAGCTGTTTTTT
CVSSPQDTDTGELFF
>TRBV6-2/TRBV6-3|NA|TRBJ2-3|TRBD2
TGTGCCAGCAGTTACTCGCGGGGGAGCACAGATACGCAGTATTTT
CASSYSRGSTDTQYF
>TRBV15|few|TRBJ2-5|NA
TGTGCCACCAGCAGAGTGGCAGGCCGAGAGACCCAGTACTTC
CATSRVAGRETQYF